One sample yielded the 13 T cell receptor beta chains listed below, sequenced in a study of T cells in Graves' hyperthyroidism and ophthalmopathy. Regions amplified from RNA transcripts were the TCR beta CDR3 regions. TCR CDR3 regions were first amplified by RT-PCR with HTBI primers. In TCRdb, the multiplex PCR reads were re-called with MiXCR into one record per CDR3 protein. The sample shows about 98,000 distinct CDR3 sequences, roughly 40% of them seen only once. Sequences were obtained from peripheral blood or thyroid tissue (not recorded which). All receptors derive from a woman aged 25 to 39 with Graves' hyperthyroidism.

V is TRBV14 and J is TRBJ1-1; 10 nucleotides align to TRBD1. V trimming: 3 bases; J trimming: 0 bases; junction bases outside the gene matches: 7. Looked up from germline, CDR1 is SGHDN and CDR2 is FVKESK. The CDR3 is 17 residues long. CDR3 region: CASSQRQGAKMNTEAFF. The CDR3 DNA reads TGTGCCAGCAGCCAGAGACAGGGGGCGAAGATGAACACTGAAGCTTTCTTT.

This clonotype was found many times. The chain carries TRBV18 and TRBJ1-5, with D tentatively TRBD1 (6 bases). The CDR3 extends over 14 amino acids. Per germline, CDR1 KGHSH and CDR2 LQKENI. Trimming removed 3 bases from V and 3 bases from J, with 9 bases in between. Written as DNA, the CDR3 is TGTGCCAGCTCACCGGACAGTTCCAATCAGCCCCAGCATTTT. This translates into CASSPDSSNQPQHF.

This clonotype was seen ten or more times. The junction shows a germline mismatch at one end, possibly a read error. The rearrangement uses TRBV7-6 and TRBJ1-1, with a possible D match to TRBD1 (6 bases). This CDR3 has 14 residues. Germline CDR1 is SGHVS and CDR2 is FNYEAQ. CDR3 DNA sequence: TGTGCCAGCAGCCCCAGGTGGACAGTTTCGCGGGGGGTCTTT. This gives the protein CASSPRWTVSRGVF.

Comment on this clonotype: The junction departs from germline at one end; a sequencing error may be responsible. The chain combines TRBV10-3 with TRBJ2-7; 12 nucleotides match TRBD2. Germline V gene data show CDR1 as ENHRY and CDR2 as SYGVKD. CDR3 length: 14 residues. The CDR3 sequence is CAISLGGLAGEQCF. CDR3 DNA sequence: TGTGCCATCAGCCTAGGGGGACTAGCGGGTGAGCAGTGCTTC.

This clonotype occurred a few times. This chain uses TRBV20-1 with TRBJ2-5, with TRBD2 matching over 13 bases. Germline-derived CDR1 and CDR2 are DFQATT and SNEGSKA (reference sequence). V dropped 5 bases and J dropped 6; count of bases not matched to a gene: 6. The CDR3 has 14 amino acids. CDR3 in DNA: TGCAGTGCTTCCCTGACTAGCGGGAGGCAGACCCAGTACTTC. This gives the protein CSASLTSGRQTQYF.

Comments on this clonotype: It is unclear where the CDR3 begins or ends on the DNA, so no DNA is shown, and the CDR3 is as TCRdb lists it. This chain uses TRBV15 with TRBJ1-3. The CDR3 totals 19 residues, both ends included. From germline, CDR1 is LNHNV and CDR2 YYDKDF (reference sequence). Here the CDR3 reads CATSRVGNTEAFFGNTIYF.

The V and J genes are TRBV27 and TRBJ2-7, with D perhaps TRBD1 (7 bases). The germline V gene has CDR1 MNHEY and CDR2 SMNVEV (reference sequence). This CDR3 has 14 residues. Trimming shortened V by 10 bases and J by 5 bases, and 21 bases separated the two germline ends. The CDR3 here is CATLETGEEHEQYF. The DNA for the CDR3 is TGTGCCACACTTGAAACAGGGGAGGAGCACGAGCAGTACTTC.

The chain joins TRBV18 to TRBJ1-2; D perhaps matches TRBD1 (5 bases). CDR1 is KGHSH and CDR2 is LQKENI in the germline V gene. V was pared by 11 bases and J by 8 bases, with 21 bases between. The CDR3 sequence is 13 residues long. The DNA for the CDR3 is TGTGCCTTTCGGCCGCAGGGATCGATCGGCTACACCTTC. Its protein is CAFRPQGSIGYTF.

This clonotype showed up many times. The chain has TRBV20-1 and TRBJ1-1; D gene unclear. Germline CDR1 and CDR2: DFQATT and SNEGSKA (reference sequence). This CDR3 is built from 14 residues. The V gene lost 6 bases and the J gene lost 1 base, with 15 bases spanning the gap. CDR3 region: CSANHSPTNTEAFF. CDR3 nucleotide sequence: TGCAGTGCGAACCATAGTCCGACGAACACTGAAGCTTTCTTT.

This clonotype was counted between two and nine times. Written as DNA, the CDR3 is TGTGCCTGGAGTAGGTGGCGGGAGCTGTTTTTT. Its translation: CAWSRWRELFF. The chain uses TRBV30 and TRBJ2-2, with no clear D. Trimming shortened V by 2 bases and J by 9 bases, and 7 bases separated the two germline ends. The CDR3 sequence is 11 residues long. Germline CDR1 GTSNPN, CDR2 SVGIG (reference sequence).

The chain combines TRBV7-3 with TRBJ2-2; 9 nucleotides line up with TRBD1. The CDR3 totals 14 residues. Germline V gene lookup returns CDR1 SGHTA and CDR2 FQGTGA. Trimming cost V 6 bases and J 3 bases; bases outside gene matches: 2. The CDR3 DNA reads TGTGCCAGCAGGGGACAGGGTGACACCGGGGAGCTGTTTTTT. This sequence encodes CASRGQGDTGELFF.

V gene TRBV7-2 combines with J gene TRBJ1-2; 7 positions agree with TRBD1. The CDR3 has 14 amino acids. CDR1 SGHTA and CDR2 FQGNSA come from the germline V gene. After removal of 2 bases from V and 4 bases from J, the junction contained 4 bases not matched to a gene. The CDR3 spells CASSLTGAGYGYTF. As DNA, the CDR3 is TGTGCCAGCAGCTTAACAGGGGCTGGCTATGGCTACACCTTC.

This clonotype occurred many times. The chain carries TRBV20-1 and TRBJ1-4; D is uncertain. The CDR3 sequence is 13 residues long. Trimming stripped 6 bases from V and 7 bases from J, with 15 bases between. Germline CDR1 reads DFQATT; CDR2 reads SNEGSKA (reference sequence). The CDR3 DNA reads TGCAGTGCGAAGACCTCTTACCTTGAAAAACTGTTTTTT. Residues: CSAKTSYLEKLFF.